Listed below are T cell receptor beta chains from one sample, sequenced in a study of T cell responses to AZD1222 COVID-19 vaccine. The repertoire was sequenced with immunoSEQ multiplex PCR; TCRdb's copy has only in-frame clones and lacks some. Seen here are around 160,000 clones, around 91% observed once, and the top ten hold around 5.5%. Specimen: peripheral blood, collected on day 0 of AZD1222 vaccination. The receptors shown here come from an adult in good health. Each CDR3 is given with its conserved first and last residue. A D gene is named only where the DNA matches it firmly. Not every row has a clone size; where given, it reads once, few, many or a size class.

CDR3nt | CDR3aa | v_gene | abundance | j_gene | d_gene
TGTGCCAGCAGCACCGGGACAGCGGGACCAACCTATGGCTACACCTTC | CASSTGTAGPTYGYTF | TRBV5-4 | NA | TRBJ1-2 | TRBD1
TGTGCCAGCAGTTTACGAGTCAGCCATCAGCCCCAGCATTTT | CASSLRVSHQPQHF | TRBV27 | NA | TRBJ1-5 | NA
TGCGCCAGCAGTGAGATCGCGGGAGTTACCTACGAGCAGTACTTC | CASSEIAGVTYEQYF | TRBV10-2 | NA | TRBJ2-7 | TRBD2
TGTGCCAGAATCTCGTTAGGGACGGGTGAAAAACTGTTTTTT | CARISLGTGEKLFF | TRBV5-3 | NA | TRBJ1-4 | NA
TGCAGCGTCAGTCCGGGACAGGGGGAAACTGAAGCTTTCTTT | CSVSPGQGETEAFF | TRBV29-1 | NA | TRBJ1-1 | TRBD1
TGCGCCAGCAGCCAAGGGCGGAACTTCAATTCACCCCTCCACTTT | CASSQGRNFNSPLHF | TRBV4-3 | NA | TRBJ1-6 | NA
TGCAGCGCCGCGGCGGGGGTGAAAACTGAAGCTTTCTTT | CSAAAGVKTEAFF | TRBV29-1 | few | TRBJ1-1 | NA
TGCAGCGTCGGCCGCAGAGGACGGACAGTTGATGGCTACACCTTC | CSVGRRGRTVDGYTF | TRBV29-1 | NA | TRBJ1-2 | NA
TGTGCCAGCAGGATAGGGGGACAGGTGTATGGCTACACCTTC | CASRIGGQVYGYTF | TRBV28 | NA | TRBJ1-2 | TRBD1
TGTGCCAGCAGCCTGGGGGGAACTAATGAAAAACTGTTTTTT | CASSLGGTNEKLFF | TRBV28 | NA | TRBJ1-4 | NA
TGTGCCAGCAGCGTCCGCGGGGGACTCTCCTACGAGCAGTACTTC | CASSVRGGLSYEQYF | TRBV9 | NA | TRBJ2-7 | TRBD2
TGTGCCAGCTCAAAAGCCACTAGCGGAGGAAGGAATGAGCAGTTCTTC | CASSKATSGGRNEQFF | TRBV18 | NA | TRBJ2-1 | TRBD2
TGCGCCAGCAGCCACTGGACCAACACTGAAGCTTTCTTT | CASSHWTNTEAFF | TRBV4-3 | NA | TRBJ1-1 | NA
TGTGCCAGCAGCCAGACAGTTAACTATGGCTACACCTTC | CASSQTVNYGYTF | TRBV6-5 | NA | TRBJ1-2 | NA
TGTGCCAGCAGTTACTCGCGGGACAGGAACACTGAAGCTTTCTTT | CASSYSRDRNTEAFF | TRBV6-2/TRBV6-3 | once | TRBJ1-1 | TRBD1
TGTGCCAGCAGCTTAAACAGAGCCACTGAAGCTTTCTTT | CASSLNRATEAFF | TRBV7-2 | NA | TRBJ1-1 | NA
TGCGCCAGCAGCCAAGGGAGGGGGCTATCCCAAGAGACCCAGTACTTC | CASSQGRGLSQETQYF | TRBV4-3 | NA | TRBJ2-5 | NA
TGTGCCACCAGCAGATATTCCGGGACAGGGTACAATGAGCAGTTCTTC | CATSRYSGTGYNEQFF | TRBV15 | NA | TRBJ2-1 | TRBD1
TGCGCCAGCAGCCTAGGACAGGGAGGAGTCTATGGCTACACCTTC | CASSLGQGGVYGYTF | TRBV5-1 | NA | TRBJ1-2 | TRBD1
TGTGCCACCAGTGCCCAGGGACGGGCAATGAACACTGAAGCTTTCTTT | CATSAQGRAMNTEAFF | TRBV24-1 | NA | TRBJ1-1 | NA
TGTGCCAGCAGTTTATACCGCACAGATACGCAGTATTTT | CASSLYRTDTQYF | TRBV27 | NA | TRBJ2-3 | NA
TGTGCCAGCAGCTTTACAGGGGACACCATATATTTT | CASSFTGDTIYF | TRBV3-1/TRBV3-2 | NA | TRBJ1-3 | TRBD1
TGTGCCAGCAGCTCCCTCGGAGGGGGGGGCAGTGGCTACACCTTC | CASSSLGGGGSGYTF | TRBV5-4 | NA | TRBJ1-2 | NA
TGCAGCGGCCATGCGGGGACCTCCTACAATGAGCAGTTCTTC | CSGHAGTSYNEQFF | TRBV29-1 | few | TRBJ2-1 | NA
TGTGCCAGCAGTTTATCGGGAGGTTATAGCAATCAGCCCCAGCATTTT | CASSLSGGYSNQPQHF | TRBV28 | NA | TRBJ1-5 | NA
TGTGCCAGCAGCCTTAACCGGGTCCGAAATTCCGGGGAGCTGTTTTTT | CASSLNRVRNSGELFF | TRBV7-2 | NA | TRBJ2-2 | NA
TGTGCCAGCCTCGGGGGGGACACCGGGGAGCTGTTTTTT | CASLGGDTGELFF | TRBV11-2 | NA | TRBJ2-2 | TRBD2
TGCAGCGTTGAATTAGGGGGTATCGGGGAGCTGTTTTTT | CSVELGGIGELFF | TRBV29-1 | NA | TRBJ2-2 | NA
TGTGCCAGCAGCCAGACCGCGGCCGGTTATGGCTACACCTTC | CASSQTAAGYGYTF | TRBV5-5 | NA | TRBJ1-2 | NA
TGTGCCAGCAGTGAAGCGGGGGAGTCAGATACGCAGTATTTT | CASSEAGESDTQYF | TRBV6-1 | NA | TRBJ2-3 | NA
TGTGCCAGCAGTTTGCAATCAGGGATGCCCCAGCATTTT | CASSLQSGMPQHF | TRBV12-3/TRBV12-4 | NA | TRBJ1-5 | NA
TGTGCCAGCAGGGCAGGGGTAGTGTCAGAAGACAATGAGCAGTTCTTC | CASRAGVVSEDNEQFF | TRBV27 | NA | TRBJ2-1 | NA
TGTGCCAGCAGCTTGTTAACCGCCTCCGTAGGCTACACCTTC | CASSLLTASVGYTF | TRBV5-8 | once | TRBJ1-2 | NA
TGTGCCAGCAGTTTTAGAGTGGGGGTGGGATCGGGGCAGTTCTTC | CASSFRVGVGSGQFF | TRBV28 | once | TRBJ2-1 | NA
TGTGCCAGCAGCTTGAGCTCGGGGAATCAGCCCCAGCATTTT | CASSLSSGNQPQHF | TRBV7-2 | NA | TRBJ1-5 | NA
TGTGCATCCCAGGGTGGGGTAAAGGCCGGGGAGCTGTTTTTT | CASQGGVKAGELFF | TRBV19 | NA | TRBJ2-2 | NA
TGTGCCAGCAGCTTAGGAGCGGGGGGCCTGAATGAGCAGTTCTTC | CASSLGAGGLNEQFF | TRBV11-1 | NA | TRBJ2-1 | TRBD2
TGTGCCAGCAGCTTCATCGGGACAGGGGGTGAAAAACTGTTTTTT | CASSFIGTGGEKLFF | TRBV7-2 | NA | TRBJ1-4 | TRBD1
TGTGCCAGCAGCTTTCGTGGATCACCCCTCCACTTT | CASSFRGSPLHF | TRBV7-2 | NA | TRBJ1-6 | NA
TGTGCCAGCAGTGGGACAGGGTCCTACGAGCAGTACTTC | CASSGTGSYEQYF | TRBV6-6 | NA | TRBJ2-7 | TRBD1
TGTGCCAGCAAAAGTAATTCACCCCTCCACTTT | CASKSNSPLHF | TRBV11-2 | NA | TRBJ1-6 | NA
TGTGCCAGCAGCTGGGGACAGGGCCCCAATGAAAAACTGTTTTTT | CASSWGQGPNEKLFF | TRBV7-9 | NA | TRBJ1-4 | TRBD1
TGTGCCACCAGCAGAGTTGCAGAGAACACCGGGGAGCTGTTTTTT | CATSRVAENTGELFF | TRBV15 | NA | TRBJ2-2 | NA
TGTGCCAGCTTCGTCACCTGGGGAGGGGGTTCGGAAGCTTTCTTT | CASFVTWGGGSEAFF | TRBV18 | NA | TRBJ1-1 | NA
TGTGCCAGCAGCTTAGAGGCAAGAAGGGATACGCAGTATTTT | CASSLEARRDTQYF | TRBV7-9 | NA | TRBJ2-3 | NA
TGCGCCAGCAGCCAAGTTCAAGCGACCCAAGAGACCCAGTACTTC | CASSQVQATQETQYF | TRBV4-1 | NA | TRBJ2-5 | NA
TGTGCCATCAGTGAGGGGTTTACCCTCCCATCCAATGAGCAGTTCTTC | CAISEGFTLPSNEQFF | TRBV10-3 | NA | TRBJ2-1 | NA
TGTGCCAGCAGCTTGGGGGCTCAGGCAGATACGCAGTATTTT | CASSLGAQADTQYF | TRBV5-4 | NA | TRBJ2-3 | NA
TGCAGCCCGGGAGAGACCCAGTACTTC | CSPGETQYF | TRBV29-1 | NA | TRBJ2-5 | NA
TGTGCCAGCAGTCGAAGCGGTTCCAGGAGCTACGAGCAGTACTTC | CASSRSGSRSYEQYF | TRBV3-1/TRBV3-2 | few | TRBJ2-7 | NA
TGTGCCAGCAGCTTACAAATGGCCCGGGAGCTGTTTTTT | CASSLQMARELFF | TRBV5-5 | NA | TRBJ2-2 | NA
TGTGCCAGCTCGCTTGGGGATTACACTGAAGCTTTCTTT | CASSLGDYTEAFF | TRBV18 | NA | TRBJ1-1 | NA
TGTGCCAGCACCCGACTAGCGGGAGCTCATGAGCAGTTCTTC | CASTRLAGAHEQFF | TRBV9 | once | TRBJ2-1 | TRBD2
TGTGCCAGCAGTCACAGGGTTAGTCACACTGAAGCTTTCTTT | CASSHRVSHTEAFF | TRBV27 | NA | TRBJ1-1 | NA
TGCGCCAGCAGCCAAGGGACGAACCACGGGCAGTACTTC | CASSQGTNHGQYF | TRBV4-3 | NA | TRBJ2-7 | NA
TGTGCCAGCAGTCAACAGGGGCGGGGAACTGAAGCTTTCTTT | CASSQQGRGTEAFF | TRBV28 | NA | TRBJ1-1 | TRBD1
TGCGCCAGCACCCCTCAGTCCACCTCCTACAATGAGCAGTTCTTC | CASTPQSTSYNEQFF | TRBV5-1 | NA | TRBJ2-1 | NA